These 25 T cell receptor beta chains share one sample of origin, sequenced in a study of T cell repertoires in aging, cancer and after chemotherapy. TCR beta rearrangements were amplified from peripheral blood genomic DNA. TRB rearrangements spanning V, D and J were amplified using mixed TRB-A/B primers. TCRdb re-derived calls from the multiplex PCR reads in MiXCR, one entry per CDR3 protein. The table lists thousands of distinct CDR3 sequences, over 35% of them singletons. The specimen was blood. These receptors came from a human donor with a blood cancer.

This clonotype was seen just once. The rearrangement links TRBV29-1 to TRBJ2-1; D not resolved. Germline CDR1 is SQVTM and CDR2 is ANQGSEA. The CDR3 length is 14 residues. The V gene lost 3 bases and the J gene lost 5 bases, with 14 bases spanning the gap. The CDR3 nucleotides read TGCAGCGTTGATCTAGGGAAGGGTAACAATGAGCAGTTCTTC. This codes for CSVDLGKGNNEQFF.

This clonotype counts as medium-sized. The chain carries TRBV30 and TRBJ2-5; TRBD2 agrees at 8 bases. The CDR3 extends over 14 amino acids. The germline V gene has CDR1 GTSNPN and CDR2 SVGIG (reference sequence). V lost 0 bases, J lost 5 bases, and 5 bases stayed unmatched. CDR3 coding DNA: TGTGCCTGGAGTGTCTGGGCGGGAGGTGAGACCCAGTACTTC. It codes for CAWSVWAGGETQYF.

This clonotype is labeled as medium-sized. The chain uses TRBV7-2 and TRBJ1-2; D is perhaps TRBD1 (6 bases). The germline CDR1 and CDR2 sequences are SGHTA and FQGNSA. This CDR3 comprises 15 residues. Trimming left V 4 bases short and J 2 bases short, with 14 bases between. CDR3 sequence (DNA): TGTGCCAGCAGCTGGGGGGCAGGGTCCAACTATGGCTACACCTTC. This sequence encodes CASSWGAGSNYGYTF. Combining the CDR3 with reference TRBV7-2 and TRBJ1-2 gives the whole variable domain GAGVSQSPSNKVTEKGKDVELRCDPISGHTALYWYRQSLGQGLEFLIYFQGNSAPDKSGLPSDRFSAERTGGSVSTLTIQRTQQEDSAVYLCASSWGAGSNYGYTFGSGTRLTVV.

The rearrangement links TRBV10-3 to TRBJ1-2; a weak D match, TRBD1 (5 bases). Trimming pared 5 bases from V and 4 bases from J, leaving 8 bases between. The length of the CDR3 is 12 residues. CDR1 and CDR2 from the germline V gene are ENHRY and SYGVKD. The CDR3: CAISQDIYGYTF. The CDR3 region has the DNA TGTGCCATCAGTCAGGACATCTATGGCTACACCTTC.

V and J are TRBV19 and TRBJ2-7; 13 nucleotides match TRBD2. Germline CDR1 LNHDA, CDR2 SQIVND (reference sequence). The J segment lost 0 bases and the V segment lost 4 bases, leaving 3 bases of the junction unmatched. The CDR3 is made up of 16 amino acids. CDR3 in DNA: TGTGCCAGTAGTACCAGGACTAGCGGGAGCTCCTACGAGCAGTACTTC. Translating gives CASSTRTSGSSYEQYF.

The chain has TRBV6-1 and TRBJ1-5; the D gene is possibly TRBD1 (5 bases). The germline V gene has CDR1 MNHNS and CDR2 SASEGT. The CDR3 extends over 13 amino acids. With 9 bases removed from V and 4 bases from J, the gap between germline ends came to 13 bases. The chain's CDR3 is CASKGHPNQPQHF. The CDR3 DNA is TGTGCCAGTAAAGGACACCCAAATCAGCCCCAGCATTTT.

V is TRBV27 and J is TRBJ2-1; 14 nucleotides align to TRBD2. The CDR3 sequence is 16 residues long. The trim removed 6 bases at V and 1 base at J, leaving 2 bases unmatched. The germline V gene has CDR1 MNHEY and CDR2 SMNVEV (reference sequence). CDR3 sequence: CASRGTSGGSYNEQFF. The CDR3 bases are TGTGCCAGCAGAGGGACTAGCGGGGGTTCCTACAATGAGCAGTTCTTC.

Only a few counts were recorded for this clonotype. The CDR3 DNA is TGTGCCGACGGCGCGACCTCAACTAATGAAAAACTGTTTTTT. Translation gives CADGATSTNEKLFF. The rearrangement links TRBV6-5 to TRBJ1-4, with no clear D. Germline V gene sequence: CDR1 MNHEY, CDR2 SVGAGI. Trimming shortened V by 11 bases and J by 0 bases, and 13 bases separated the two germline ends. The CDR3 runs to 14 residues.

The V and J genes are TRBV6-2 or TRBV6-3 and TRBJ2-7; 9 nucleotides line up with TRBD1. Germline lookup yields CDR1 MNHEY and CDR2 SVGEGT. This CDR3 has 15 amino acids. J gave up 2 bases and V 6 bases, and 8 bases lay outside the gene matches. The CDR3 coding sequence is TGTGCCAGCAGAATGGGGAGACAGGGGGCCTACGAGCAGTACTTC. Protein product: CASRMGRQGAYEQYF.

The chain couples TRBV7-6 to TRBJ2-3; D is unresolved. Trimming removed 2 bases from V and 1 base from J, with 7 bases in between. CDR3 length equals 14 residues. Germline V CDR1 and CDR2: SGHVS, FNYEAQ. The CDR3: CASSLQGGTDTQYF. The CDR3 DNA reads as TGTGCCAGCAGCTTACAAGGAGGCACAGATACGCAGTATTTT. The full variable domain, with the rest looked up from reference TRBV7-6 and TRBJ2-3, is GAGVSQSPRYKVTKRGQDVALRCDPISGHVSLYWYRQALGQGPEFLTYFNYEAQQDKSGLPNDRFSAERPEGSISTLTIQRTEQRDSAMYRCASSLQGGTDTQYFGPGTRLTVL.

By proportion, this clonotype is medium-sized. The V call is TRBV29-1, the J call TRBJ2-6; tentative D call: TRBD1 (6 bases). Trimming cost V 4 bases and J 0 bases, with 13 bases left between them. The germline V gene has CDR1 SQVTM and CDR2 ANQGSEA. The length of the CDR3 is 16 residues. The CDR3 coding sequence is TGCAGCGTTGCCGACAGGAGTATCTCTGGGGCCAACGTCCTGACTTTC. It is translated as CSVADRSISGANVLTF.

This clonotype was recorded a few times. The genes are TRBV12-3 or TRBV12-4 and TRBJ2-6, with TRBD1 as a possible D gene (6 bases). The CDR3 has 15 amino acids. V was trimmed by 1 base and J by 3 bases, leaving 7 bases between them. Here the CDR3 reads CASSLGGLGANVLTF. The CDR3 region has the DNA TGTGCCAGCAGTTTAGGGGGGCTTGGGGCCAACGTCCTGACTTTC.

This clonotype was observed a handful of times. This chain uses TRBV19 with TRBJ2-3; D may be TRBD1 or TRBD2 (6 bases each). The CDR3 is 16 amino acids. V lost 5 bases, J lost 0 bases, and 15 bases lay in between. Per the germline V gene, CDR1 is LNHDA and CDR2 is SQIVND (reference sequence). CDR3 DNA sequence: TGTGCCAGTAGTCCCCGGAGGGGGGAGAGCACAGATACGCAGTATTTT. It yields the protein CASSPRRGESTDTQYF. The full variable domain, in which reference TRBV19 and TRBJ2-3 provide the parts outside the CDR3, is DGGITQSPKYLFRKEGQNVTLSCEQNLNHDAMYWYRQDPGQGLRLIYYSQIVNDFQKGDIAEGYSVSREKKESFPLTVTSAQKNPTAFYLCASSPRRGESTDTQYFGPGTRLTVL.

This clonotype appeared a few times. V is TRBV6-1 and J is TRBJ2-7; TRBD2 might be the D (6 bases). This CDR3 contains 16 residues. Per the germline V gene, CDR1 is MNHNS and CDR2 is SASEGT. The V and J ends lost 2 bases and 2 bases respectively, with 16 bases between them. The CDR3 loop is CASSELGTAVAYEQYF. The CDR3 DNA sequence: TGTGCCAGCAGTGAATTGGGGACTGCCGTTGCCTACGAGCAGTACTTC.

The chain carries TRBV5-1 and TRBJ2-3; 8 bases align to TRBD2. Per the germline V gene, CDR1 is SGHRS and CDR2 is YFSETQ. This CDR3 contains 15 residues. V lost 5 bases to trimming and J lost 2 bases; unmatched junction nucleotides: 7. The CDR3 DNA sequence: TGCGCCAGCAGTCAAGCGGGAGAATCCACAGATACGCAGTATTTT. It encodes CASSQAGESTDTQYF.

The chain uses TRBV5-4 and TRBJ2-3; D not resolved. In germline, CDR1 is SGHNT, CDR2 YYREEE (reference sequence). With 4 bases removed from V and 2 bases from J, the gap between germline ends came to 8 bases. This CDR3 comprises 13 residues. The CDR3 nucleotides read TGTGCCAGCAGCCCGGTATACACAGATACGCAGTATTTT. As protein: CASSPVYTDTQYF. Supplemented by reference TRBV5-4 and TRBJ2-3, the full variable domain reads ETGVTQSPTHLIKTRGQQVTLRCSSQSGHNTVSWYQQALGQGPQFIFQYYREEENGRGNFPPRFSGLQFPNYSSELNVNALELDDSALYLCASSPVYTDTQYFGPGTRLTVL.

The chain is built from TRBV10-3 and TRBJ2-1; 9 bases match TRBD2. J was trimmed by 7 bases and V by 2 bases; bases with no gene match: 15. The CDR3 is 18 amino acids. The germline gives CDR1 ENHRY, CDR2 SYGVKD. The CDR3 reads CAISENFDEGAGGNEQFF. CDR3 sequence (DNA): TGTGCCATCAGTGAGAATTTCGACGAAGGAGCGGGGGGTAATGAGCAGTTCTTC.

The CDR3 region is CASTSGGRVDTQYF. CDR3 coding DNA: TGTGCCAGCACCTCAGGGGGTAGGGTGGATACGCAGTATTTT. The V call is TRBV5-4, the J call TRBJ2-3, with 7 positions matching TRBD1. V trimming: 6 bases; J trimming: 6 bases; junction bases outside the gene matches: 10. CDR1 is SGHNT and CDR2 is YYREEE in the germline V gene (reference sequence). This CDR3 spans 14 amino acids.

The chain links TRBV7-3 to TRBJ2-2; unclear D gene. There are 14 residues in the CDR3. V lost 9 bases and J 0 bases, leaving 11 bases between the germline ends. Germline CDR1 SGHTA, CDR2 FQGTGA. The CDR3 loop is CASGPNSNTGELFF. The CDR3 DNA reads TGTGCCAGTGGTCCCAATTCGAACACCGGGGAGCTGTTTTTT.

The chain is built from TRBV5-5 and TRBJ1-2; TRBD1 matches 7 bases. J gave up 7 bases and V 4 bases, and 7 bases lay outside the gene matches. This CDR3 is built from 13 residues. Germline-derived CDR1 and CDR2 are SGHKS and YYEKEE (reference sequence). The CDR3 nucleotides are TGTGCCAGCAGCCTAAAGGGGGCTGGTGGCTACACCTTC. It is translated as CASSLKGAGGYTF.

The chain uses TRBV20-1 and TRBJ2-3; 13 bases fit TRBD2. This CDR3 contains 16 residues. After removal of 6 bases from V and 1 base from J, the junction contained 7 bases not matched to a gene. From germline, CDR1 is DFQATT and CDR2 SNEGSKA (reference sequence). The CDR3 nucleotides are TGCAGTGCCAGTACTAGCGGGGGGGCCCGCACAGATACGCAGTATTTT. Protein product: CSASTSGGARTDTQYF.

The genes are TRBV6-2 or TRBV6-3 and TRBJ1-6; D unresolved. Trimming took off 8 bases at V and 7 bases at J, with 12 bases between the two ends. In germline, CDR1 is MNHEY, CDR2 SVGEGT. CDR3 size: 13 residues. The CDR3 nucleotides read TGTGCCAGCGGTAATAACCCAAATTCACCCCTCCACTTT. Translating it yields CASGNNPNSPLHF.

This clonotype appeared a few times. J is TRBJ2-3 and V is TRBV19; perhaps TRBD2 as D (5 bases). This CDR3 comprises 14 residues. With 6 bases removed from V and 0 bases from J, the gap between germline ends came to 10 bases. CDR1 and CDR2 (germline): LNHDA, SQIVND (reference sequence). CDR3 residues: CASSDSGSTDTQYF. CDR3 DNA: TGTGCCAGTAGCGACTCGGGAAGCACAGATACGCAGTATTTT.

This clonotype was counted once. The gene calls are TRBV19 and TRBJ1-2; 7 bases align to TRBD1. The germline CDR1 and CDR2 sequences are LNHDA and SQIVND (reference sequence). The CDR3 has 15 amino acids. The V and J ends lost 4 bases and 5 bases, in that order; junction bases with no gene match: 10. This CDR3 reads CASSRDAGGVYGYTF. The CDR3 nucleotides read TGTGCCAGTAGTAGGGACGCAGGGGGTGTATATGGCTACACCTTC.

The rearrangement links TRBV5-5 to TRBJ1-1; D is undetermined. The CDR3 contains 13 residues. With 0 bases removed from V and 0 bases from J, the gap between germline ends came to 3 bases. Per germline, CDR1 SGHKS and CDR2 YYEKEE (reference sequence). Written as DNA, the CDR3 is TGTGCCAGCAGCTTGGGGCTGAACACTGAAGCTTTCTTT. Translating it yields CASSLGLNTEAFF.